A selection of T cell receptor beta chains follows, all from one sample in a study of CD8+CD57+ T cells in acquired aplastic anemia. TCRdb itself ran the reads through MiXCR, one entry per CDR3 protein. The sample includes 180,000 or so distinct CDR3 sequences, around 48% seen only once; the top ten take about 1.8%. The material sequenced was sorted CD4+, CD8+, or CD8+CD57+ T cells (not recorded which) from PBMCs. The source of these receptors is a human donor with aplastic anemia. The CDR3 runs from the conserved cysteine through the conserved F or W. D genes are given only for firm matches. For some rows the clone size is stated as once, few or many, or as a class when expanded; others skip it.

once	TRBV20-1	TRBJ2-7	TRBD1	TGCAGTGCTAGCAAACCGGGGACAGCCTACGAGCAGTACTTC	CSASKPGTAYEQYF
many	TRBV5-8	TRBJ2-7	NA	TGTGCCAGCAGCTGGTCGTCCAGGGGAGAGCAGTACTTC	CASSWSSRGEQYF
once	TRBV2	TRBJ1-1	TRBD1	TGTGCCAGCACCCTGGACAGGTGGGCCACTGAAGCTTTCTTT	CASTLDRWATEAFF
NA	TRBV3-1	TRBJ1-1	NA	TGTGCCAGCAGCCAAGATCTGCCCCTCGAAGCTTTCTTT	CASSQDLPLEAFF
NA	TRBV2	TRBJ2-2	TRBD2	TGTGCCAGCTACAGCGGGAGTGGAAGTGCCGGGGAGCTGTTTTTT	CASYSGSGSAGELFF
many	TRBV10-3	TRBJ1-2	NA	TGTGCCATCAGTGAGCCCAACTATGGCTACACCTTC	CAISEPNYGYTF
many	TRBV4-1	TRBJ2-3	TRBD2	TGCGCCAGCAGCCAAGGGGGATCCACCGGGACTAGCGGTGGGACGCAGTATTTT	CASSQGGSTGTSGGTQYF
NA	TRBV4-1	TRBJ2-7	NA	TGCGCCAGCAGCCCCGGATCCGGGGGCGGCTACGAGCAGTACTTC	CASSPGSGGGYEQYF
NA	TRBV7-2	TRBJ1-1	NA	TGTGCCAGCAGCTTAGCGGTAACCTCCCGGGGAACTGAAGCTTTCTTT	CASSLAVTSRGTEAFF
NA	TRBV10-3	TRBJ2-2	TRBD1	TGTGCCATCAGTGGTGGGACAGGGAACACCGGGGAGCTGTTTTTT	CAISGGTGNTGELFF
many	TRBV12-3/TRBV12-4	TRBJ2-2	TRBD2	TGTGCCAGCAGCCGCCGACTAGCGGGTAACACCGGGGAGCTGTTTTTT	CASSRRLAGNTGELFF
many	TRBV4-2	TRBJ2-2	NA	TGTGCCAGCATCCAATCGGGCAGGCCGAACACCGGGGAGCTGTTTTTT	CASIQSGRPNTGELFF
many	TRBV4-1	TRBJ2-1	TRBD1	TGCGCCAGCAGCCCCGGACAGGTAACCTACAATGAGCAGTTCTTC	CASSPGQVTYNEQFF
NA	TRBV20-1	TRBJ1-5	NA	TGTAGTGCTAGGTATGGTCTCAGGGGCAATCAGCCCCAGCATTTT	CSARYGLRGNQPQHF
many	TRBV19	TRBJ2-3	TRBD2	TGTGCCAGTAACTCCGGGGCGGGGGTCACAGATACGCAGTATTTT	CASNSGAGVTDTQYF
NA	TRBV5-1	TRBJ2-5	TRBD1	TGCGCCAGCAGCTTGGGACAGGGGGGAGGAGAGACCCAGTACTTC	CASSLGQGGGETQYF
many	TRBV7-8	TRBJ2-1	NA	TGTGCCAGCAGCTTAGCGCCCCGGGGTGACAATGAGCAGTTCTTC	CASSLAPRGDNEQFF
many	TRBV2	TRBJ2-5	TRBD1	TGTGCCAGCAGTGAAGGGGGACAGGGGGCCGGGGAGACCCAGTACTTC	CASSEGGQGAGETQYF
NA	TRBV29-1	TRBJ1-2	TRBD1	TGCAGCGGATCCGGACAGGGTCTTAATGGCTACACCTTC	CSGSGQGLNGYTF
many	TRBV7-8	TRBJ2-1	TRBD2	TGTGCCAGCACCGGACTAGCGGGAGGCTACAATGAGCAGTTCTTC	CASTGLAGGYNEQFF
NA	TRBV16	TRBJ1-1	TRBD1	TGTGCCAGCAGCCCCGGACAGGGGGCGCAAACTGAAGCTTTCTTT	CASSPGQGAQTEAFF
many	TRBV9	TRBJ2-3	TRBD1	TGTGCCAGCAGCCCAAACCCGGGACAGCGCGAGAGCACAGATACGCAGTATTTT	CASSPNPGQRESTDTQYF
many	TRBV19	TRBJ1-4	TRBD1	TGTGCCAGTAGTCCGGACAGGGGGCGCTTCGAAAAACTGTTTTTT	CASSPDRGRFEKLFF
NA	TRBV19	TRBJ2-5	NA	TGTGCCAGTACCGGAACCGGGGAGACCCAGTACTTC	CASTGTGETQYF
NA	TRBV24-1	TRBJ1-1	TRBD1	TGTGCCACCAGTGGTACAGGGGGCAGGCACACTGAAGCTTTCTTT	CATSGTGGRHTEAFF
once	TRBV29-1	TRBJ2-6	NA	TGCAGCGTTGAAGATAGAGGTCCTGGGGCCAACGTCCTGACTTTC	CSVEDRGPGANVLTF
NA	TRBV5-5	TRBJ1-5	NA	TGTGCCAGCAGCTTGGATGTGTGGGAAGTCGGTCAGCCCCAGCATTTT	CASSLDVWEVGQPQHF
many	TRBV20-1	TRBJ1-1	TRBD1	TGCAGTGCTAGAGGATTTGGGACAGCAAGGAACACTGAAGCTTTCTTT	CSARGFGTARNTEAFF
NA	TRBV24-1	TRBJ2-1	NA	TGTGCCACCAGTGACATAACAGGGTACAATGAGCAGTTCTTC	CATSDITGYNEQFF
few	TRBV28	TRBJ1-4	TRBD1	TGTGCCAGCAGTTTAAGGACAGGGCCTAATGAAAAACTGTTTTTT	CASSLRTGPNEKLFF
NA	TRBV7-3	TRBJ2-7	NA	TGTGCCAGCAGCTTAATGGCTACCACCCCCTACGAGCAGTACTTC	CASSLMATTPYEQYF
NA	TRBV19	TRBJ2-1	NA	TGTGCCAGTAGTTCCTGGACGGCCAACAATGAGCAGTTCTTC	CASSSWTANNEQFF
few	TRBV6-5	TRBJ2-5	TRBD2	TGTGCCAGCAGTTATCCTTCTAGCGGGGGGGGGACCCAGTACTTC	CASSYPSSGGGTQYF
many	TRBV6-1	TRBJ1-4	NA	TGTGCCAGCAGTGAACTGAGTAGCGGCAAACTGTTTTTT	CASSELSSGKLFF
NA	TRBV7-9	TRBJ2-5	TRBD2	TGTGCCAGCAGCTTAGAGACTAGCTGGGACTGGGCCCAGTACTTC	CASSLETSWDWAQYF
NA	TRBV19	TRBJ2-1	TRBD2	TGTGCCAGTAGTACGACAGGCGGGAGGATAAATGAGCAGTTCTTC	CASSTTGGRINEQFF
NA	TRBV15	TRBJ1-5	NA	TGTGCCACCAGCCGCGAACCGGGACCCAATCAGCCCCAGCATTTT	CATSREPGPNQPQHF
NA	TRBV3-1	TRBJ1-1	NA	TGTGCCAGCAGCCACACCCGACAGGTAGCTTTCTTT	CASSHTRQVAFF
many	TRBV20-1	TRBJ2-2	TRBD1	TGCAGTGCTGGCTACAGGGGGCAGACCGGGGAGCTGTTTTTT	CSAGYRGQTGELFF
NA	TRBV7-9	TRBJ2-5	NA	TGTGCCAGCAGCTTAGTTAGGCCACAAGAGACCCAGTACTTC	CASSLVRPQETQYF
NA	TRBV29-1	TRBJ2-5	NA	TGCAGCGCTGAAGGTCGGACTACTCAAGAGACCCAGTACTTC	CSAEGRTTQETQYF
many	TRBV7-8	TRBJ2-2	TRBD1	TGTGCCAGCAGCTTCAGGACAGGGGGCAGGAACACCGGGGAGCTGTTTTTT	CASSFRTGGRNTGELFF
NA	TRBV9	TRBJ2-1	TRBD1	TGTGCCAGCAGCGATGCAGCCTGGGGGACAGAGGAGTACAATGAGCAGTTCTTC	CASSDAAWGTEEYNEQFF
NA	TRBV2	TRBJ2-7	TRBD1	TGTGCCAGCACAAGGGACAGGGCTTCGGGAGAGCAGTACTTC	CASTRDRASGEQYF
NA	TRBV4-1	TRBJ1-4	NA	TGCGCCAGCAGCCAACCACAAGAAAAACTGTTTTTC	CASSQPQEKLFF
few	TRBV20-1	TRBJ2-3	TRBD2	TGCAGTGCTAGGTCTAGCGGGAGGGCCGGGGGCACAGATACGCAGTATTTT	CSARSSGRAGGTDTQYF
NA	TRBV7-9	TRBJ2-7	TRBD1	TGTGCCAGCAGCCGAGCCGGGACAGAACACTACGAGCAGTACTTC	CASSRAGTEHYEQYF
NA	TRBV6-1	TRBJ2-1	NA	TGTGCCAGCAGCCCCGGACCCTACAATGAGCAGTTCTTC	CASSPGPYNEQFF
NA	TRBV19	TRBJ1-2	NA	TGTGCCAGTAGTATCTCTGGCCGTGGCTATGGCTACACCTTC	CASSISGRGYGYTF
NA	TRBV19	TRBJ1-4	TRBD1	TGTGCCAGTAGTGGAGGGGGCGAGGAAAAACTGTTTTTT	CASSGGGEEKLFF
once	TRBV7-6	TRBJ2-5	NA	TGTGCCAGCAGCTTGGGTGGTTGGAACCAAGAGACCCAGTACTTC	CASSLGGWNQETQYF
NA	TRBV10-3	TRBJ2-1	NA	TGTGCCATCAGTGATGGGGTTGGAAAGTACAATGAGCAGTTCTTC	CAISDGVGKYNEQFF
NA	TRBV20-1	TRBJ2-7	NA	TGCAGTGCTGCCCGTCCTCCTAAAGGCGAGCAGTACTTC	CSAARPPKGEQYF
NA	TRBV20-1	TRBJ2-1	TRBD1	TGCAGTGCTAGACGTCCTGGGACAGGGGTGTACAATGAGCAGTTCTTC	CSARRPGTGVYNEQFF
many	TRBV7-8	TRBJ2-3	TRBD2	TGTGCCAGCAGCTTTGAGGGAGGGCCCGCAGATACGCAGTATTTT	CASSFEGGPADTQYF
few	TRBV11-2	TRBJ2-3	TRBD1	TGTGCCAGCAGCCCGCCCGGGACAGGGGCAGATACGCAGTATTTT	CASSPPGTGADTQYF
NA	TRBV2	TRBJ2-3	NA	TGTGCCAGCAGGGGTTTGAGGACGGGCACAGATACGCAGTATTTT	CASRGLRTGTDTQYF
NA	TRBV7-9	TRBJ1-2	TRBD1	TGTGCCAGCAGCTCAACACAGGGGCGGGATGGCTACACCTTC	CASSSTQGRDGYTF